This TCR beta chain was retrieved from a study of T-cell memory formation after mild COVID-19. Study as a whole: TCR clusters mostly belonged to single donors.

This CDR3 comprises 14 residues. Germline trimming cut 5 bases from V and 0 bases from J; bases unmatched to any gene: 1. With constant-segment primers, 5'RACE yielded cDNA libraries of TCR alpha and TCR beta that carried sample barcodes and UMIs. In TCRdb, the 5' RACE reads were re-called with MiXCR into one record per CDR3 protein. In the table there are roughly 340,000 distinct CDR3 sequences, approximately 16% of which are singletons. What was sequenced was PBMCs or a T cell subset sorted from them (not recorded which). The chain uses TRBV12-3 or TRBV12-4 and TRBJ2-3, with 8 bases fitting TRBD2. The source is a man aged 18 to 29 who had mild COVID-19 (a few samples of this study predate the infection). Cell type and time point are not known. The CDR3 DNA reads TGTGCCAGCAGTACTAGCGGTAGCACAGATACGCAGTATTTT. Its translation: CASSTSGSTDTQYF.